This TCR beta chain was captured by sequencing in a study of T cell responses to AZD1222 COVID-19 vaccine. In regard to this clone: Its cognate antigen is unknown.

Study-level points and caveats: Researchers took repertoire samples only after the peak T cell response had come.

Only in-frame clones appear in the TCRdb table, and some are missing; sequencing was by immunoSEQ multiplex PCR. The top ten hold roughly 0.99% of the sample, which has 210,000 or so clones, just over 90% seen once. V lost 3 bases to trimming and J lost 5 bases; unmatched junction nucleotides: 2. Germline V gene lookup returns CDR1 SGHTA and CDR2 FQGTGA. This CDR3 spans 14 amino acids. Sequenced here: peripheral blood, sampled on day 0 of MenACWY control vaccination. The chain employs TRBV7-3 and TRBJ2-5, with 11 bases aligning to TRBD2. The clonotype originates from an adult in good health. CDR3 residues: CASSFSSGGETQYF. CDR3 sequence (DNA): TGTGCCAGCAGCTTTTCTAGCGGGGGGGAGACCCAGTACTTC. The variable domain in full, completed from reference TRBV7-3 and TRBJ2-5, reads GAGVSQTPSNKVTEKGKYVELRCDPISGHTALYWYRQSLGQGPEFLIYFQGTGAADDSGLPNDRFFAVRPEGSVSTLKIQRTERGDSAVYLCASSFSSGGETQYFGPGTRLLVL.